Included here is one TCR beta chain sequence, with context. Its matching antigen is unknown. An end of the junction differs from the germline gene, which may be a read error. The data derive from a study of identical twins. Template switching added a universal primer site; cDNA carried unique molecular identifiers. TCRdb re-analysed the 5' RACE reads in MiXCR, keeping a single row per CDR3 protein. This sample has around 480,000 distinct CDR3 sequences, with roughly 13% found just once. Germline values: CDR1 DFQATT, CDR2 SNEGSKA (reference sequence). The CDR3 is 15 residues long. Study observations and caveats: Without tracking the same donors, conclusions rested on cross-sectional statistical analysis.

These data also formed part of another study, on yellow fever vaccine responses in identical twins. From that report: Twins' vaccine T cell response reportedly seemed partly convergent, partly personalized.

This sequence originates from a woman aged 18-35 years in good health. Sequencing was carried out using CD4+ T cells sorted from blood. J is TRBJ1-6 and V is TRBV20-1; D remains unclear. CDR3 region: CSASRQNTPNSRLHF. The CDR3 coding sequence is TGCAGTGCTAGCCGGCAGAACACCCCAAATTCACGCCTCCACTTT.